This TCR beta chain emerged from a study of T cells in Graves' hyperthyroidism and ophthalmopathy. The CDR3 totals 13 residues. Germline CDR1 SGHVS, CDR2 FQNEAQ. Trimming removed 4 bases at V and 4 bases at J, with 8 bases between. This clonotype has just a few counts. Amplified regions were TCR beta CDR3 sequences from RNA transcripts. The TCR CDR3 was amplified in a first-round RT-PCR using the HTBI primer set. One entry per CDR3 protein, called by TCRdb with MiXCR from the multiplex PCR reads. The sample contains 500,000 to 650,000 distinct CDR3 sequences, around 15% of which appear only once. The genes are TRBV7-8 and TRBJ1-5; no clear D. The material sequenced was blood. The source of this sequence is a middle-aged woman with Graves' hyperthyroidism. The CDR3 here is CASSSRPNQPQHF. The DNA for the CDR3 is TGTGCCAGCAGCTCCAGACCTAATCAGCCCCAGCATTTT.